This T cell receptor beta chain is drawn from a study of regulatory T cells in long-lasting Graves disease. Findings and limits, study-wide: When disease was persistent, TRBV28, TRBJ1-2 and TRBJ2-5 were the favored segments.

Trimming stripped 5 bases from V and 0 bases from J, with 11 bases between. CDR3 length: 15 amino acids. The germline gives CDR1 SGHTA, CDR2 FQGNSA. This clonotype was counted at least ten times. Its matching antigen is unknown. Time point indicated: newly diagnosed GD, antithyroid drugs for less than 3 months. PBMC RNA was the source of the TCR library. Arm-PCR of CDR3 regions and iRepertoire HTBI primers were the basis on which TCR beta libraries were built. In the authors' methods: In the combined samples, 50 to 75 TRBV and 11 to 15 TRBJ segments were identified. TCRdb re-analysed the multiplex PCR reads in MiXCR, keeping a single row per CDR3 protein. These V and J calls derive from TCRdb rather than the authors' analysis. Among 500,000 to 700,000 distinct CDR3 sequences listed, 15% to 20% were seen once. The sample was also linked to a second study, of T cells in Graves' hyperthyroidism and ophthalmopathy. This second study notes: Stable Graves' hyperthyroidism meant no ophthalmopathy progression within 18 months. Ophthalmopathy and stable hyperthyroidism were separated by a 13 V-J model.

The rearrangement uses TRBV7-2 and TRBJ2-4; the D gene could be TRBD1 or TRBD2 (5 bases each). The sample was peripheral blood mononuclear cells (PBMCs), taken at new diagnosis, from a patient treated with antithyroid drugs. This clonotype was sampled from a woman aged 25 to 39 with Graves disease. In DNA, the CDR3 is TGTGCCAGCAGCCCGGGACGACTAGCCAAAAACATTCAGTACTTC. This gives the protein CASSPGRLAKNIQYF.